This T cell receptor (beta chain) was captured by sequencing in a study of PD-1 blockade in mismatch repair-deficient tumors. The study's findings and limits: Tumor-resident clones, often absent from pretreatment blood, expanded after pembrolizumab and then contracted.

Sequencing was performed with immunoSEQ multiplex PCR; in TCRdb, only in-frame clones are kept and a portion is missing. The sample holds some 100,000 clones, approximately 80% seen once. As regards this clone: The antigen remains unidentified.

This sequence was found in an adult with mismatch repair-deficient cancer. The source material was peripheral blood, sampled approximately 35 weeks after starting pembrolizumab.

DNA for the CDR3: TGCAGCGTTGAACTAGCGGAAAGCTCCTACAATGAGCAGTTCTTC. Translation: CSVELAESSYNEQFF. The chain combines TRBV29-1 with TRBJ2-1, with 7 bases identical to TRBD2. The CDR3 contains 15 residues. CDR1 and CDR2 (germline): SQVTM, ANQGSEA. Losses at the gene ends were 2 bases for V and 0 bases for J; bases not matched to a gene: 4.